The 31 T cell receptor beta chains below all came from one sample that was sequenced in a study of T-cell reconstitution after alpha-beta-depleted transplantation in children. The TCRbeta library incorporated unique molecular identifiers. MiXCR, run by TCRdb on the PCR reads, gives a single entry per CDR3 protein. This sample has under 750,000 distinct CDR3 sequences, with 23% found just once. The input for sequencing was PBMCs, mostly from graft donor cells, taken 360 days after TCRalphabeta/CD19-depleted stem cell transplant. The receptors stem from a boy under two years old who had a stem cell transplant for acute myeloid leukemia, so the T cells may come from the graft donor.

This clonotype was found many times. V is TRBV12-3 or TRBV12-4 and J is TRBJ2-5; D perhaps matches TRBD1 (5 bases). Trimming pared 3 bases from V and 1 base from J, leaving 18 bases between. CDR3 length equals 17 residues. The CDR3 DNA reads TGTGCCAGCAGTTTGATCCAGGGAAGATCTTCCCAAGAGACCCAGTACTTC. Translated: CASSLIQGRSSQETQYF.

The chain uses TRBV7-9 and TRBJ2-1, with TRBD1 as a possible D gene (5 bases). The CDR3 is 12 residues long. V was pared by 5 bases and J by 9 bases, with 11 bases between. The germline CDR1 and CDR2 sequences are SEHNR and FQNEAQ (reference sequence). CDR3 DNA sequence: TGTGCCAGCAGCCCCCCTGGGGCTGAGCAGTTCTTC. Translating it yields CASSPPGAEQFF.

This clonotype was seen at least ten times. The chain links TRBV20-1 to TRBJ2-5; the D is unclear. Germline loops: CDR1 DFQATT, CDR2 SNEGSKA (reference sequence). The CDR3 sequence is 10 residues long. Trimming took off 5 bases at V and 5 bases at J, with 6 bases between the two ends. In DNA form, the CDR3 reads TGCAGTGCTGAATCGGAGACCCAGTACTTC. As protein: CSAESETQYF.

This clonotype has only a few counts. A much larger clone is a single base away; this may be a read error. CDR3 residues: CSARERYYGYTF. DNA of the CDR3: TGCAGTGCTAGAGAGCGGTACTATGGCTACACCTTC. The chain employs TRBV20-1 and TRBJ1-2; no reliable D call. This CDR3 is built from 12 residues. Germline V gene data show CDR1 as DFQATT and CDR2 as SNEGSKA (reference sequence). Trimming took 0 bases from V and 3 from J, leaving 5 bases between them.

This clonotype was found a few times. V and J are TRBV20-1 and TRBJ2-5, with D perhaps matching TRBD1 (6 bases). Per the germline V gene, CDR1 is DFQATT and CDR2 is SNEGSKA (reference sequence). There are 14 residues in the CDR3. The V gene lost 4 bases and the J gene lost 4 bases, with 16 bases spanning the gap. Here the CDR3 reads CSAITGIVGETQYF. The CDR3 nucleotides are TGCAGTGCTATCACAGGGATTGTTGGAGAGACCCAGTACTTC.

The chain uses TRBV6-5 and TRBJ2-3; D unresolved. Trimming cost V 0 bases and J 1 base, with 8 bases left between them. Germline loops: CDR1 MNHEY, CDR2 SVGAGI. CDR3 length: 15 amino acids. CDR3 amino acids: CASSYSDGRTDTQYF. The CDR3 DNA reads TGTGCCAGCAGTTACTCGGACGGCCGCACAGATACGCAGTATTTT.

At least ten counts were recorded for this clonotype. The gene calls are TRBV20-1 and TRBJ2-1, with D possibly TRBD1 on 5 matching bases. The ends were cut back, 1 base at V and 8 bases at J, with 9 bases in the middle. Germline CDR1 is DFQATT and CDR2 is SNEGSKA (reference sequence). This CDR3 spans 12 amino acids. Written as DNA, the CDR3 is TGCAGTGCTAGAGCGGAAGGGGATGAGCAGTTCTTC. Amino acids: CSARAEGDEQFF.

This clonotype was observed many times. The chain couples TRBV4-3 to TRBJ1-1; D gene ambiguous. V was cut by 1 base and J by 0 bases, with 6 bases left in between. Per the germline V gene, CDR1 is LGHNA and CDR2 is YSLEER. The CDR3 is made up of 14 amino acids. The CDR3 bases are TGCGCCAGCAGCCAAGGGACGATGAACACTGAAGCTTTCTTT. This encodes CASSQGTMNTEAFF.

This clonotype was observed a few times. The J gene is TRBJ2-5, the V gene TRBV20-1; 9 bases match TRBD1. There are 15 residues in the CDR3. V trimming: 6 bases; J trimming: 4 bases; junction bases outside the gene matches: 12. Germline V gene sequence: CDR1 DFQATT, CDR2 SNEGSKA (reference sequence). The chain's CDR3 is CSATLTGGWGETQYF. The CDR3 DNA reads as TGCAGTGCAACCTTGACAGGGGGATGGGGAGAGACCCAGTACTTC.

This clonotype was seen a handful of times. The chain's CDR3 is CASSYLDGSYEQYF. The CDR3 nucleotides read TGTGCCAGCAGTTACCTCGACGGCTCCTACGAGCAGTACTTC. This chain uses TRBV6-5 with TRBJ2-7; D gene unclear. V was shortened by 2 bases and J by 0 bases, with 8 bases between the two germline ends. Germline CDR1 reads MNHEY; CDR2 reads SVGAGI. The CDR3 runs to 14 residues.

The chain has TRBV18 and TRBJ1-5; no firm D call. The V end lost 4 bases, the J end lost 4 bases, and 5 bases lay between the germline ends. CDR3 size: 12 residues. CDR1 KGHSH and CDR2 LQKENI come from the germline V gene. The CDR3 sequence: CASSQDNQPQHF. CDR3 bases: TGTGCCAGCTCACAGGATAATCAGCCCCAGCATTTT.

The chain has TRBV6-4 and TRBJ1-2; D unclear. This CDR3 comprises 16 residues. In germline, CDR1 is MRHNA, CDR2 SNTAGT. Trimming removed 0 bases at V and 1 base at J, with 12 bases between. The CDR3 DNA is TGTGCCAGCAGTGACTCAATCGACACCTTTAACTATGGCTACACCTTC. It specifies CASSDSIDTFNYGYTF.

This rearrangement joins TRBV6-5 to TRBJ1-4, with a tentative D call TRBD1 (5 bases). CDR3 length equals 17 residues. Looked up from germline, CDR1 is MNHEY and CDR2 is SVGAGI. V was shortened by 4 bases and J by 2 bases, with 17 bases between the two germline ends. Here the CDR3 DNA reads TGTGCCAGCAGTTCCCAGGGTACCGGCAATACTAATGAAAAACTGTTTTTT. Its protein is CASSSQGTGNTNEKLFF.

The chain uses TRBV29-1 and TRBJ2-1; D possibly corresponds to TRBD2 (5 bases). V lost 5 bases to trimming and J lost 9 bases, with 14 bases between them. Germline V gene data show CDR1 as SQVTM and CDR2 as ANQGSEA. The CDR3 has 12 residues. The CDR3 bases are TGCAGCGTTTTCCCGGGATCGCTTGAGCAGTTCTTC. The encoded protein is CSVFPGSLEQFF.

The J gene is TRBJ2-7, the V gene TRBV27; D possibly corresponds to TRBD2 (6 bases). This CDR3 comprises 15 residues. Trimming removed 8 bases at V and 0 bases at J, with 17 bases between. In germline, CDR1 is MNHEY, CDR2 SMNVEV (reference sequence). CDR3 sequence: CASGPGLLSSYEQYF. CDR3 in DNA: TGTGCCAGCGGTCCGGGACTTCTAAGCTCCTACGAGCAGTACTTC.

The chain couples TRBV5-6 to TRBJ2-5; the D gene is possibly TRBD1 (6 bases). The germline V gene has CDR1 SGHDT and CDR2 YYEEEE. The length of the CDR3 is 18 residues. The V end lost 1 base, the J end lost 0 bases, and 19 bases lay between the germline ends. The CDR3 region is CASSLFMSGQIYQETQYF. In DNA form, the CDR3 reads TGTGCCAGCAGCTTGTTTATGTCCGGACAGATCTACCAAGAGACCCAGTACTTC.

This clonotype was picked up many times. V is TRBV5-1 and J is TRBJ2-2; 7 bases align to TRBD1. The V gene end was trimmed by 6 bases and the J gene end by 6 bases; junction bases not matched to a gene: 5. Germline assignment: CDR1 SGHRS and CDR2 YFSETQ. The CDR3 loop spans 13 amino acids. CDR3 protein: CASTPTGSGELFF. CDR3 DNA sequence: TGCGCCAGCACACCGACAGGGTCCGGGGAGCTGTTTTTT.

In its sample, this clonotype was seen a few times. The chain combines TRBV14 with TRBJ2-1, with D possibly being TRBD2 (5 bases). Trimming took 6 bases from V and 7 from J, leaving 16 bases between them. The germline CDR1 and CDR2 sequences are SGHDN and FVKESK. The CDR3 sequence is 14 residues long. CDR3 in amino acids: CASSHWRPDNEQFF. CDR3 in DNA: TGTGCCAGCAGTCATTGGAGGCCGGATAATGAGCAGTTCTTC.

This clonotype was counted a single time. The chain uses TRBV28 and TRBJ2-1; D call uncertain. The CDR3 spans 13 residues. With 4 bases removed from V and 6 bases from J, the gap between germline ends came to 10 bases. CDR1 MDHEN and CDR2 SYDVKM come from the germline V gene. The DNA for the CDR3 is TGTGCCAGCAGTTGGGCCGAACGCAATGAGCAGTTCTTC. This translates into CASSWAERNEQFF.

There are many counts of this clonotype. The genes are TRBV20-1 and TRBJ2-2, with D tentatively TRBD2 (6 bases). Germline CDR1 and CDR2: DFQATT and SNEGSKA (reference sequence). Trimming stripped 6 bases from V and 5 bases from J, with 10 bases between. The CDR3 consists of 12 residues. CDR3 nucleotides: TGCAGTGCCCGCGGAGGGACCGGGGAGCTGTTTTTT. This sequence encodes CSARGGTGELFF.

This clonotype appeared many times. This sequence joins TRBV29-1 and TRBJ2-2; the D is unclear. Germline CDR1 SQVTM, CDR2 ANQGSEA. With 4 bases removed from V and 7 bases from J, the gap between germline ends came to 10 bases. This CDR3 has 12 residues. CDR3 residues: CSVADAYGELFF. For the CDR3, the DNA is TGCAGCGTTGCGGACGCGTACGGGGAGCTGTTTTTT.

This clonotype is a singleton in its sample. Possible read error: a much larger clone is one base away. This chain connects TRBV20-1 to TRBJ2-4; D not resolved. CDR3 length: 13 residues. V shed 3 bases and J shed 10 bases, with 16 bases lying between them. Germline-derived CDR1 and CDR2 are DFQATT and SNEGSKA (reference sequence). The CDR3 DNA sequence: TGCAGTGCTAGTGATACCGCGTCTGATATTCAGTACTTC. This encodes CSASDTASDIQYF.

To note about this clonotype: Since the CDR3 does not end with the conserved phenylalanine or tryptophan, this likely comes from a read error. The chain uses TRBV4-3 and TRBJ1-1; 8 bases align to TRBD1. CDR1 LGHNA and CDR2 YSLEER come from the germline V gene. This CDR3 has 15 amino acids. J lost 4 bases, V lost 2 bases, and 6 bases had no gene match. The CDR3 here is CASSQPGGVITEAFS. The CDR3 region has the DNA TGCGCCAGCAGCCAACCAGGGGGCGTGATCACTGAAGCTTTCTCT.

This clonotype was seen only a few times. V and J are TRBV20-1 and TRBJ2-3; 13 nucleotides line up with TRBD2. Germline loops: CDR1 DFQATT, CDR2 SNEGSKA (reference sequence). Trimming at V came to 1 base and at J to 0 bases, leaving 13 bases not matched to a gene. This CDR3 has 20 amino acids. The CDR3 DNA reads as TGCAGTGCTAGAGCCACACCCCGGACTAGCGGGGGATATAGCACAGATACGCAGTATTTT. Its protein product is CSARATPRTSGGYSTDTQYF.

This clonotype came up a few times. CDR3 nucleotides: TGTGCCAGTAGTAGGACAGGGGGCGGCAATCAGCCCCAGCATTTT. Its translation: CASSRTGGGNQPQHF. The V gene is TRBV19, the J gene TRBJ1-5; 11 positions agree with TRBD1. The CDR3 is made up of 15 amino acids. J was trimmed by 2 bases and V by 4 bases; bases with no gene match: 1. Germline CDR1 is LNHDA and CDR2 is SQIVND (reference sequence).

This clonotype came up many times. This sequence joins TRBV20-1 and TRBJ2-7; D is unclear. V lost 8 bases, J lost 3 bases, and 11 bases lay in between. The CDR3 runs to 11 residues. The germline gives CDR1 DFQATT, CDR2 SNEGSKA (reference sequence). Written as DNA, the CDR3 is TGCAGTATTACAAAATTCTACGAGCAGTACTTC. Translated, it gives CSITKFYEQYF.

The chain employs TRBV5-5 and TRBJ2-1; D is perhaps TRBD2 (6 bases). The CDR3 has 13 amino acids. Germline-derived CDR1 and CDR2 are SGHKS and YYEKEE (reference sequence). Trimming pared 4 bases from V and 9 bases from J, leaving 14 bases between. CDR3 nucleotide sequence: TGTGCCAGCAGCCTAGCGCCGTCGACTGAGCAGTTCTTC. Residues: CASSLAPSTEQFF. Full variable domain (outside the CDR3, taken from reference TRBV5-5 and TRBJ2-1): DAGVTQSPTHLIKTRGQQVTLRCSPISGHKSVSWYQQVLGQGPQFIFQYYEKEERGRGNFPDRFSARQFPNYSSELNVNALLLGDSALYLCASSLAPSTEQFFGPGTRLTVL.

This clonotype was observed at least ten times. The rearrangement joins TRBV7-9 to TRBJ1-1; D is uncertain. The CDR3 is 17 residues long. Trimming cost V 2 bases and J 2 bases, with 18 bases left between them. Germline V gives CDR1 SEHNR, CDR2 FQNEAQ (reference sequence). This CDR3 is CASSLTGNELRNTEAFF. CDR3 sequence (DNA): TGTGCCAGCAGCTTAACCGGCAATGAACTTCGAAACACTGAAGCTTTCTTT.

In this sample, this clonotype turned up many times. The chain is built from TRBV7-2 and TRBJ1-1; D gene ambiguous. This CDR3 region has 17 residues. The germline V gene has CDR1 SGHTA and CDR2 FQGNSA. V was pared by 1 base and J by 1 base, with 16 bases between. The CDR3 sequence: CASSLGAVPSRNTEAFF. The DNA of the CDR3 is TGTGCCAGCAGCTTAGGGGCGGTGCCTAGTAGGAACACTGAAGCTTTCTTT.

Concerning this clonotype itself: The CDR3 does not end in the conserved phenylalanine or tryptophan, so this is likely a read error. V and J are TRBV4-3 and TRBJ2-7; 8 bases line up with TRBD1. This CDR3 is built from 13 residues. With V trimmed by 5 bases and J by 2 bases, 2 bases remained unmatched. Per germline, CDR1 LGHNA and CDR2 YSLEER. The CDR3 loop reads CASSRDRTYEQYS. CDR3 nucleotides: TGCGCCAGCAGCAGGGACAGGACCTACGAGCAGTACTCC.

V and J are TRBV12-3 or TRBV12-4 and TRBJ1-5, with D perhaps matching TRBD1 (6 bases). V gave up 4 bases and J gave up 2 bases, with 12 bases separating them. There are 15 residues in the CDR3. Here the CDR3 DNA reads TGTGCCAGCAGTTATGATTCAGGGGGCAATCAGCCCCAGCATTTT. Amino acid sequence: CASSYDSGGNQPQHF.